The source of this TCR beta chain is a study of siplizumab effects on memory and regulatory T cells. Points from the study as a whole: Mean Treg-derived proportions of mappable alloreactive CD4+ clones were roughly 70% for siplizumab and around 30% for controls. No functional test confirmed suppression by proliferating siplizumab-culture Tregs. Unstimulated subsets accounted for the mapping of only a minor share of the clones that were alloreactive.

This clone appeared a single time. Its target is not known. Sequencing of each sample assayed approximately 110,000 TCR templates. Clones were read by immunoSEQ multiplex PCR, and TCRdb kept only the in-frame ones, dropping some. The sample includes 50,000 to 55,000 clones, approximately 97% of them seen just once. Germline CDR1 and CDR2: MGHRA and YSYEKL. Trimming shortened V by 5 bases and J by 4 bases, and 14 bases separated the two germline ends. CDR3 length: 15 amino acids. The chain couples TRBV4-1 to TRBJ2-2; no firm D call. The clonotype comes from a human donor in good health. The sequencing sample was made of naive CD4+ T cells sorted from blood. The CDR3 sequence is CASSFRGRPTGELFF. CDR3 DNA: TGCGCCAGCAGCTTCCGCGGCAGGCCCACCGGGGAGCTGTTTTTT.